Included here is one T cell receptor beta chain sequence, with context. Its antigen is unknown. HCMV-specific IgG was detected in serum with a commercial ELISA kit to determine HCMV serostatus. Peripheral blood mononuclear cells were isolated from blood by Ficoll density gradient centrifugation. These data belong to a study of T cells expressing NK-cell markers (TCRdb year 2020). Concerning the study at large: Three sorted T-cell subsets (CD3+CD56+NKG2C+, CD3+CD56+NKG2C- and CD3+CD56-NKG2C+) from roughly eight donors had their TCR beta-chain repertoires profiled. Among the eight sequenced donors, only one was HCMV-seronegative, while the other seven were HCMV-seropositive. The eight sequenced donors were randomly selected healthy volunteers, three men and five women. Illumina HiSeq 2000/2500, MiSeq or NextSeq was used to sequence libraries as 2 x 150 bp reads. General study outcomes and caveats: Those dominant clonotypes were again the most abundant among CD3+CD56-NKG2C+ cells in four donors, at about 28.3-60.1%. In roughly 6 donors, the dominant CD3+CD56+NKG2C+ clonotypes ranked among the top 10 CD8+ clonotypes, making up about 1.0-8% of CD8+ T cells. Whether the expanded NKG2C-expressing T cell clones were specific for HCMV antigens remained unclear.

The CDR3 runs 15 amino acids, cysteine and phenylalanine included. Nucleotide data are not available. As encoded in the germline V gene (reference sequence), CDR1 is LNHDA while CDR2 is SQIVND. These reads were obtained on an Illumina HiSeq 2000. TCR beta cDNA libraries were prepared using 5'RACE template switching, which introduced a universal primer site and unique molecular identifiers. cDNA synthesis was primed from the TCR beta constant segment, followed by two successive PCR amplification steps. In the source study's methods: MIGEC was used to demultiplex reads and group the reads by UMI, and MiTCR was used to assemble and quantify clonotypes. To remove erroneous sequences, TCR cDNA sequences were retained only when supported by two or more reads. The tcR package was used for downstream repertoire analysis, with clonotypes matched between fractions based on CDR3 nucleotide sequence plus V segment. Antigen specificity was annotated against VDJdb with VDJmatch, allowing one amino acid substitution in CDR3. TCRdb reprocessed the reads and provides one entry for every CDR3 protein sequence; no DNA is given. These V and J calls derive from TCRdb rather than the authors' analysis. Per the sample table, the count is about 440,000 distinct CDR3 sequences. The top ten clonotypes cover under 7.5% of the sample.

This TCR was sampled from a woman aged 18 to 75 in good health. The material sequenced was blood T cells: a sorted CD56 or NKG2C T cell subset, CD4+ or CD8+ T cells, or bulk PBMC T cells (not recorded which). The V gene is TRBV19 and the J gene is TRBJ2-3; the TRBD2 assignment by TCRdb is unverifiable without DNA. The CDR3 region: CASSMAGGLTDTQYF.